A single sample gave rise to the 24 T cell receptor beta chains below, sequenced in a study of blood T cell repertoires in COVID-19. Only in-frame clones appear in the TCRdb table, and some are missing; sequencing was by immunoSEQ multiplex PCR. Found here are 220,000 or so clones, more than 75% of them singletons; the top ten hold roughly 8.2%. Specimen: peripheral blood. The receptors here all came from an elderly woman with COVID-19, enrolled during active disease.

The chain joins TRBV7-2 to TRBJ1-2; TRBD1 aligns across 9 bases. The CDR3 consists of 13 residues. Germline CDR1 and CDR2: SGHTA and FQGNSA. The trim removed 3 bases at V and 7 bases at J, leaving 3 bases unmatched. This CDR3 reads CASSFTGGIGYTF. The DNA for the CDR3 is TGTGCCAGCAGCTTTACAGGGGGCATTGGCTACACCTTC.

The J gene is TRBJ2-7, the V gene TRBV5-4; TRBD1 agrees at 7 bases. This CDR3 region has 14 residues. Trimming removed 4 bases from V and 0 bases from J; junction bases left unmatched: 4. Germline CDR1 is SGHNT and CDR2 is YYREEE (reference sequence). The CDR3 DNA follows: TGTGCCAGCAGCCGACAGGGTAGCTCCTACGAGCAGTACTTC. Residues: CASSRQGSSYEQYF.

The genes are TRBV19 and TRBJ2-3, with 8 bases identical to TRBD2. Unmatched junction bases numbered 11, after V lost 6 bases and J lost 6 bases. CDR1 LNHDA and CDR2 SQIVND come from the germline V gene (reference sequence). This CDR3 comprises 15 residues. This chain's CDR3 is CASRWRSGRGDTQYF. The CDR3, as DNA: TGTGCCAGTAGATGGAGGAGCGGGAGAGGGGATACGCAGTATTTT. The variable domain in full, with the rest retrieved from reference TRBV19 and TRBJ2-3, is DGGITQSPKYLFRKEGQNVTLSCEQNLNHDAMYWYRQDPGQGLRLIYYSQIVNDFQKGDIAEGYSVSREKKESFPLTVTSAQKNPTAFYLCASRWRSGRGDTQYFGPGTRLTVL.

CDR3 residues: CATSDLANRGIGELFF. In nucleotides, the CDR3 is TGTGCCACCAGTGATTTAGCTAACAGGGGGATCGGGGAGCTGTTTTTT. The chain recombines TRBV24-1 with TRBJ2-2; 8 nucleotides align to TRBD1. Germline CDR1 reads KGHDR; CDR2 reads SFDVKD. After removal of 1 base from V and 7 bases from J, the junction contained 7 bases not matched to a gene. The CDR3 sequence is 16 residues long.

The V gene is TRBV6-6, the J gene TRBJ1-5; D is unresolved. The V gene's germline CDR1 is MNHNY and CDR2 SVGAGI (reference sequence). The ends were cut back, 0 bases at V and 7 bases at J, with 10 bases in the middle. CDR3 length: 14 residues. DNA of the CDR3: TGTGCCAGCAGTTACTCTAGGGAGGGACAGCCCCAGCATTTT. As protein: CASSYSREGQPQHF.

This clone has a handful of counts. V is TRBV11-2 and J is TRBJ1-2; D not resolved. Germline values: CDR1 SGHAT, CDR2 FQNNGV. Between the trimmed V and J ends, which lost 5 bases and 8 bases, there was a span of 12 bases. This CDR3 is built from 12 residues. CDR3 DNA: TGTGCCAGCAGCCTCCAGACTGGAGGCTACACCTTC. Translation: CASSLQTGGYTF.

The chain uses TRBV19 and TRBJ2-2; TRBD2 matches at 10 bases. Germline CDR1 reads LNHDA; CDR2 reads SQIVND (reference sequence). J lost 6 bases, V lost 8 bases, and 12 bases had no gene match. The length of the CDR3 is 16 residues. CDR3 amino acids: CASSLGGAGGPGELFF. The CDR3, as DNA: TGTGCCAGTTCCCTTGGGGGAGCGGGAGGGCCCGGGGAGCTGTTTTTT.

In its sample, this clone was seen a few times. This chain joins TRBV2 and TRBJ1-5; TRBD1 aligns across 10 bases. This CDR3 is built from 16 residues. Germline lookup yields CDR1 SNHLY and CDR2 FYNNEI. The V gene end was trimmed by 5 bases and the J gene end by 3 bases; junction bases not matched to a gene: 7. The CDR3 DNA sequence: TGTGCCAGCAGTTACCCGGGACAGGGGCTCAATCAGCCCCAGCATTTT. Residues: CASSYPGQGLNQPQHF. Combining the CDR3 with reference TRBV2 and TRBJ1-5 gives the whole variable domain EPEVTQTPSHQVTQMGQEVILRCVPISNHLYFYWYRQILGQKVEFLVSFYNNEISEKSEIFDDQFSVERPDGSNFTLKIRSTKLEDSAMYFCASSYPGQGLNQPQHFGDGTRLSIL.

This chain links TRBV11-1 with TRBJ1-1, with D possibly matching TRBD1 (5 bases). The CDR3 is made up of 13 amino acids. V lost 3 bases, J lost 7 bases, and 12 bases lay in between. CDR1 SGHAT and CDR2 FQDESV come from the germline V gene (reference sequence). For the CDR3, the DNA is TGTGCCAGCAGCTTGGAAAGGGGATATGAAGCTTTCTTT. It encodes CASSLERGYEAFF.

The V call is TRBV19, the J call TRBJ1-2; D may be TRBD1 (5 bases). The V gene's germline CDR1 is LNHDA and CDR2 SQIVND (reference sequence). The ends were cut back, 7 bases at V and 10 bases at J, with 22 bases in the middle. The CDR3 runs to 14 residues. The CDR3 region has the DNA TGTGCCAGTACGGGTGGGGGGAGAGGAGCGCCCTACACCTTC. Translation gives CASTGGGRGAPYTF.

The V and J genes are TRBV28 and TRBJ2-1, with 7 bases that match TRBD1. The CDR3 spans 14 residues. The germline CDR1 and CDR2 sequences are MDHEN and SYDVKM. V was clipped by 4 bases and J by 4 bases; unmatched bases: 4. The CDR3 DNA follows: TGTGCCAGCAGTTCTGGACAGGTATACAATGAGCAGTTCTTC. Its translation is CASSSGQVYNEQFF.

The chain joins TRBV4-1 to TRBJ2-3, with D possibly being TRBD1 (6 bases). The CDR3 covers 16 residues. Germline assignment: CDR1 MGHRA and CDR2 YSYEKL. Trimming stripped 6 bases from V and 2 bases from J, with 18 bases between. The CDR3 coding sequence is TGCGCCAGCAGACCTCGGGACACCCAACCCACAGATACGCAGTATTTT. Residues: CASRPRDTQPTDTQYF.

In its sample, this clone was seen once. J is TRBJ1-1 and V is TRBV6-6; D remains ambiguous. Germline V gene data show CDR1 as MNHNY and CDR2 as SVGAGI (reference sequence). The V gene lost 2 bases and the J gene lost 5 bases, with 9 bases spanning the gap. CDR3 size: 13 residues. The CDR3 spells CASSYPSNTEAFF. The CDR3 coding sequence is TGTGCCAGCAGTTACCCGAGCAATACTGAAGCTTTCTTT.

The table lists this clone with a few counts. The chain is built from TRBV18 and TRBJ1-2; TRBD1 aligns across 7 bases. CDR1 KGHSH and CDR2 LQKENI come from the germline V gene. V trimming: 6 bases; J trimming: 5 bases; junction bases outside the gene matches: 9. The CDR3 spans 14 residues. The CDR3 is CASSQGTASYGYTF. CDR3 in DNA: TGTGCCAGCTCCCAAGGGACAGCCTCATATGGCTACACCTTC.

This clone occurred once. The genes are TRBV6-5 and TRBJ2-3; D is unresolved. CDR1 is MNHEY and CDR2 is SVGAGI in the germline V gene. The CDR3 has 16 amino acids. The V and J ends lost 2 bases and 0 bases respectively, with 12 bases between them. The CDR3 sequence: CASSYEATPSTDTQYF. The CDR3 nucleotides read TGTGCCAGCAGTTACGAGGCCACCCCTAGCACAGATACGCAGTATTTT.

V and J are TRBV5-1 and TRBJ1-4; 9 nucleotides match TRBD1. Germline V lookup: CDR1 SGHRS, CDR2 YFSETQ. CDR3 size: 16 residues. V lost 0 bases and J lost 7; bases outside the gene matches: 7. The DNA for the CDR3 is TGCGCCAGCAGCTTGGTGTGGACAGGGGAGGCTGAAAAACTGTTTTTT. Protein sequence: CASSLVWTGEAEKLFF.

The DNA for the CDR3 is TGCGCCAGCAGCTTGTCGACAGGGACCCTTGAAGCTTTCTTT. Its translation: CASSLSTGTLEAFF. The chain couples TRBV5-1 to TRBJ1-1, with 7 nucleotides matching TRBD1. The CDR3 totals 14 residues. Trimming at V came to 1 base and at J to 7 bases, leaving 7 bases not matched to a gene. Germline CDR1 SGHRS, CDR2 YFSETQ.

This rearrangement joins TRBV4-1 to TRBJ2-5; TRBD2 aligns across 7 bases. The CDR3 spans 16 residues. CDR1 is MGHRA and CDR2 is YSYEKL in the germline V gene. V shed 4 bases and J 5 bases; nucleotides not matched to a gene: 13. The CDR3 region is CASSPGGERGAETQYF. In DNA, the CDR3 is TGCGCCAGCAGCCCCGGTGGGGAGCGGGGCGCCGAGACCCAGTACTTC.

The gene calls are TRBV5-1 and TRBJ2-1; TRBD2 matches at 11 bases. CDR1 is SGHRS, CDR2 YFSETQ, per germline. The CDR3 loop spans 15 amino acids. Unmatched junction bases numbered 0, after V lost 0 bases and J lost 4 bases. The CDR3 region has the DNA TGCGCCAGCAGCTTGGGACTAGCGGGATACAATGAGCAGTTCTTC. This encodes CASSLGLAGYNEQFF.

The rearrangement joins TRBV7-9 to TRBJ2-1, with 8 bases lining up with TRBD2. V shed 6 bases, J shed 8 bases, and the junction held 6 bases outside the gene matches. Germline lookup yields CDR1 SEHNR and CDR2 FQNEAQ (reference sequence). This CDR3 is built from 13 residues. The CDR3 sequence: CASSWGLGDEQFF. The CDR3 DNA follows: TGTGCCAGCAGTTGGGGACTAGGGGATGAGCAGTTCTTC. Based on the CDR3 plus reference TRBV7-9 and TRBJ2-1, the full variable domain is DTGVSQNPRHKITKRGQNVTFRCDPISEHNRLYWYRQTLGQGPEFLTYFQNEAQLEKSRLLSDRFSAERPKGSFSTLEIQRTEQGDSAMYLCASSWGLGDEQFFGPGTRLTVL.

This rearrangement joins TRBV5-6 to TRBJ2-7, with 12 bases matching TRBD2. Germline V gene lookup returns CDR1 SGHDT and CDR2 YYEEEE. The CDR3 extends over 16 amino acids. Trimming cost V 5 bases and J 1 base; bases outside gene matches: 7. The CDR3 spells CASRLSGTSGSYEQYF. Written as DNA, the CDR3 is TGTGCCAGCAGGCTGTCCGGGACTAGCGGGTCCTACGAGCAGTACTTC.

Here the CDR3 DNA reads TGTGCCAGCAGCGCTAACCGTGTAACTAACTATGGCTACACCTTC. Translation: CASSANRVTNYGYTF. V gene TRBV7-2 combines with J gene TRBJ1-2; D unresolved. CDR3 size: 15 residues. CDR1 is SGHTA and CDR2 is FQGNSA in the germline V gene. Trimming pared 5 bases from V and 0 bases from J, leaving 13 bases between.

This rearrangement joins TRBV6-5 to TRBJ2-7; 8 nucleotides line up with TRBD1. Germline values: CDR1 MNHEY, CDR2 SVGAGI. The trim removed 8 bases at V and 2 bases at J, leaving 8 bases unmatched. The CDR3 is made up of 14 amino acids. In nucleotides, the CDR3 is TGTGCCAGCGGAAGACAGGGGTCGGCCTACGAGCAGTACTTC. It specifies CASGRQGSAYEQYF.

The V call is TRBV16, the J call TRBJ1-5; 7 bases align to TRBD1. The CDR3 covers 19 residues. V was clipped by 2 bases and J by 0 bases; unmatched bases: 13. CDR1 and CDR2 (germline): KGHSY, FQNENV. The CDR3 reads CASSQLNRDSYHSNQPQHF. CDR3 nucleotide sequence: TGTGCCAGCAGCCAACTGAACCGGGACAGTTACCATAGCAATCAGCCCCAGCATTTT.